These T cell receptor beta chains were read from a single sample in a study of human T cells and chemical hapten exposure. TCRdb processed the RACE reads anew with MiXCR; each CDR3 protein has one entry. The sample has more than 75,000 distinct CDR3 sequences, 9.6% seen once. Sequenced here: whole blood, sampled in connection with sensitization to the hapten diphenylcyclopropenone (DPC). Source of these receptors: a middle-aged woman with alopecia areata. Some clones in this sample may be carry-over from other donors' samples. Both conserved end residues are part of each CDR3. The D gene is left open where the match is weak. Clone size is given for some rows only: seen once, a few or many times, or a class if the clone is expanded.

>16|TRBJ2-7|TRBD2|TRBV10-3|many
CAISESGTGGPREQYF
TGTGCCATCAGTGAGTCGGGGACGGGGGGGCCGAGGGAGCAGTACTTC
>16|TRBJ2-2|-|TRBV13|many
CASTLVRAPVTGELFF
TGTGCCAGCACCCTGGTCCGAGCGCCGGTCACCGGGGAGCTGTTTTTT
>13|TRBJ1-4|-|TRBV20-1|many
CSARDLIAGELFF
TGCAGTGCTAGAGATTTGATCGCGGGGGAACTGTTTTTT
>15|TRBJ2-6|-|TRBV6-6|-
CASSRTDPGANVLTF
TGTGCCAGCAGTCGGACGGACCCTGGGGCCAACGTCCTGACTTTC
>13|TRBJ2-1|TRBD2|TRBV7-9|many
CASSLDGGDEQFF
TGTGCCAGCAGCCTAGATGGGGGGGATGAGCAGTTCTTC
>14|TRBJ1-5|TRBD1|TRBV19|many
CASMLGQSNQPQHF
TGTGCCAGTATGCTGGGACAGAGCAATCAGCCCCAGCATTTT
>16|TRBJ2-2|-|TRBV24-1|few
CATSDLGQGNTGELFF
TGTGCCACCAGTGATTTGGGGCAGGGTAACACCGGGGAGCTGTTTTTT
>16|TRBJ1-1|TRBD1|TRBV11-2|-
CASSPRQGGSGTEAFF
TGTGCCAGCAGCCCTAGACAAGGGGGCTCGGGCACTGAAGCTTTCTTT
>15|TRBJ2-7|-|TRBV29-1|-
CSVVWTDGSSYGQYF
TGCAGCGTCGTTTGGACAGACGGAAGCTCCTACGGGCAGTACTTC
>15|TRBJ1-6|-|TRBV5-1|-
CASSLEAQPNSPLHF
TGCGCCAGCAGCTTGGAGGCACAGCCTAATTCACCCCTCCACTTT
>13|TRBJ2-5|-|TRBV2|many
CASSLESRETQYF
TGTGCCAGCAGTTTGGAGTCTCGAGAGACCCAGTACTTC
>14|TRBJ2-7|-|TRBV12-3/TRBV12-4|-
CASSPHTRPYEQYF
TGTGCCAGCAGTCCCCATACCCGCCCCTACGAGCAGTACTTC
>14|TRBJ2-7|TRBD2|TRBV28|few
CASRPGGSPYEQYF
TGTGCCAGCAGGCCCGGGGGGAGTCCCTACGAGCAGTACTTC
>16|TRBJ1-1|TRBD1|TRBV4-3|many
CASSHDRDRVVTEAFF
TGCGCCAGCAGCCATGACCGGGACAGGGTTGTCACTGAAGCTTTCTTT
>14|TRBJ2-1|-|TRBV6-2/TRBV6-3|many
CASSQGTLYNEQFF
TGTGCCAGCAGTCAGGGGACCCTTTACAATGAGCAGTTCTTC
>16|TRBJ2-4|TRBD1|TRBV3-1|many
CASSQKGTGSKNIQYF
TGTGCCAGCAGCCAAAAAGGGACAGGGTCCAAAAACATTCAGTACTTC
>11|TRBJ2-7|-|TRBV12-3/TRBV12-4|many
CASSRAYEQYF
TGTGCCAGCAGTCGGGCCTACGAGCAGTACTTC
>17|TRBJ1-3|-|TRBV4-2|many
CASSQDLVGELGNTIYF
TGTGCCAGCAGCCAAGATCTTGTTGGGGAGCTCGGAAACACCATATATTTT
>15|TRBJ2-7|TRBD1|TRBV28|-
CASSNTGTASYEQYF
TGTGCCAGCAGTAATACCGGGACAGCCTCCTACGAGCAGTACTTC
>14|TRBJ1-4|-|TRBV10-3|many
CAYNSIGQNEKLFF
TGTGCCTATAATTCCATCGGACAGAATGAAAAACTGTTTTTT
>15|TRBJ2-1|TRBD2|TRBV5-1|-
CASSGLAGGPYEQFF
TGCGCCAGCAGCGGACTAGCGGGGGGGCCTTATGAGCAGTTCTTC
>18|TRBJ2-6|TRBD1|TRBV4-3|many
CASSQTGQGGPGANVLTF
TGCGCCAGCAGCCAAACGGGACAGGGGGGGCCTGGGGCCAACGTCCTGACTTTC